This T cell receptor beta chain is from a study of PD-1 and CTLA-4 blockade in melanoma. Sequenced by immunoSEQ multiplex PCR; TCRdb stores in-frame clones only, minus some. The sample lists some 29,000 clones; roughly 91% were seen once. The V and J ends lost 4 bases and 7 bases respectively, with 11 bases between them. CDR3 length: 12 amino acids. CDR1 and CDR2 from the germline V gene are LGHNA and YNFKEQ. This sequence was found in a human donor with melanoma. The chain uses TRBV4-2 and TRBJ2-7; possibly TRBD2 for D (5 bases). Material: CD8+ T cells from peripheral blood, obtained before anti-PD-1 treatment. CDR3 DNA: TGTGCCAGCAGCCGGCTTGGGGAGGAGCAGTACTTC. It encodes CASSRLGEEQYF.